This TCR beta chain comes out of a study of technical replicates of blood from several donors. Using immunoSEQ multiplex PCR, the repertoire was profiled, and TCRdb retains in-frame clones only, with some absent. The table shows approximately 76,000 clones, with around 97% occurring only once. V was shortened by 0 bases and J by 15 bases, with 15 bases between the two germline ends. The CDR3 length is 13 residues. CDR1 WNHNN and CDR2 SYGVQD come from the germline V gene (reference sequence). The specimen was T cells isolated from PBMCs. This sequence originates from a human donor in good health. The chain employs TRBV10-1 and TRBJ2-1, with D possibly matching TRBD1 (5 bases). CDR3 amino acids: CASSESRTGSRFF. CDR3 nucleotides: TGCGCCAGCAGTGAGTCGCGTACAGGCTCAAGGTTCTTC.